This TCR beta chain was documented in a study of blood T cell repertoires in COVID-19 (dated by TCRdb to the early 2020s). A note on the overall study: The collaborator samples originated in the United States, Italy and Spain and spanned the acute and convalescent phases of COVID-19. The material from the prospective study consisted of cDNA or gDNA derived from T cells, B-cell-depleted T cells, or PBMCs. The dataset comprised deeply sampled blood TCRbeta repertoires from subjects exposed to, actively infected with, or recovered from COVID-19. A freely available public database, intended as a resource for researchers studying the immune response to SARS-CoV-2, is where the repertoires were released. Samples were obtained from the ongoing ImmuneRACE study (first 160 participants) and from 1,254 subjects provided by 6 global collaborators. Sample metadata almost always included a de-identified subject ID, COVID-19 status, age in years and sex. Where HLA class I and class II types were available, the types were taken from metadata supplied by the sample provider, not from assay-based typing. The investigation overall reported the following: The quantity of clinical and demographic metadata differed by source and by participant and was supplied without curation.

TCRbeta CDR3 regions were amplified from genomic DNA using the immunoSEQ Assay, a bias-controlled multiplex PCR. The study's own analysis went as follows. The number of nucleated cells in each sample was estimated from the amplification of reference gene primers within the assay. Sequence reads were collapsed and filtered to measure the absolute abundance of every unique TCRbeta CDR3 rearrangement. For each sample, productive Simpson clonality was calculated as the square root of Simpson's diversity index across productive rearrangements. Held by TCRdb, this immuneACCESS table contains in-frame sequences only and omits some clones. Under half of the omission traces to an unresolved V gene where checked; the cause of the rest is unknown. V and J calls and clone size are copied from that table; D and trimming were computed from the DNA. This sample holds some 150,000 clones; about 86% were observed only once. Of the sample, around 8.5% falls within the top ten clones.

Collaborating institutions collected whole blood in K2EDTA tubes following their own protocols. Collaborator samples were shipped for TCRbeta analysis as frozen whole blood, isolated PBMCs, or DNA extracted from either sample type. In regard to this clone: The antigen this receptor binds is unknown. Base qualities are not recorded, but no much larger clone differs from it by a single base.

V is clipped by 3 bases and J by 4 bases, and the sequence between their germline boundaries is 16 bases long. The germline V gene yields KGHSH for CDR1 and LQKENI for CDR2. The CDR3 covers 15 residues, taking in both the cysteine and the phenylalanine. Just the 45-base CDR3 DNA is kept, in frame starting at base 1. Recombination linked TRBV18 to TRBJ2-7, and possibly TRBD1, on 7 matching bases. The sequence was collected from a woman aged 55-75 years with acute or convalescent COVID-19. Sequencing used peripheral blood. The CDR3 region has the sequence CASSPVGQGGYEQYF. DNA sequence: TGTGCCAGCTCACCTGTCGGGCAGGGGGGATACGAGCAGTACTTC.